This TCR beta chain emerged from a study of blood T cell repertoires in COVID-19. At the level of the study: The United States, Italy and Spain supplied acute and convalescent COVID-19 samples. From T cells, B-cell-depleted T cells, or PBMCs came the material, which was cDNA or gDNA.

This clone is a singleton in its sample. In the source study's methods: Estimation of nucleated cell counts was performed using reference gene primer amplification. Sequenced by immunoSEQ multiplex PCR; TCRdb stores in-frame clones only, minus some. Clonal size and the V and J genes are those of that table, whereas D and trimming came from the DNA. This sample has about 290,000 clones, with around 85% found just once. CDR1 and CDR2 from the germline V gene are GTSNPN and SVGIG (reference sequence). Losses at the gene ends were 8 bases for V and 8 bases for J; bases not matched to a gene: 11. This CDR3 spans 14 amino acids.

The sequence derives from a woman aged 50 to 65 with active or convalescent COVID-19. Sequencing was performed on peripheral blood. The genes are TRBV30 and TRBJ2-1; 11 nucleotides align to TRBD2. CDR3 DNA: TGTGCCGGGGAGACTAGCGGGGTGTACGATGAGCAGTTCTTC. Residues: CAGETSGVYDEQFF.